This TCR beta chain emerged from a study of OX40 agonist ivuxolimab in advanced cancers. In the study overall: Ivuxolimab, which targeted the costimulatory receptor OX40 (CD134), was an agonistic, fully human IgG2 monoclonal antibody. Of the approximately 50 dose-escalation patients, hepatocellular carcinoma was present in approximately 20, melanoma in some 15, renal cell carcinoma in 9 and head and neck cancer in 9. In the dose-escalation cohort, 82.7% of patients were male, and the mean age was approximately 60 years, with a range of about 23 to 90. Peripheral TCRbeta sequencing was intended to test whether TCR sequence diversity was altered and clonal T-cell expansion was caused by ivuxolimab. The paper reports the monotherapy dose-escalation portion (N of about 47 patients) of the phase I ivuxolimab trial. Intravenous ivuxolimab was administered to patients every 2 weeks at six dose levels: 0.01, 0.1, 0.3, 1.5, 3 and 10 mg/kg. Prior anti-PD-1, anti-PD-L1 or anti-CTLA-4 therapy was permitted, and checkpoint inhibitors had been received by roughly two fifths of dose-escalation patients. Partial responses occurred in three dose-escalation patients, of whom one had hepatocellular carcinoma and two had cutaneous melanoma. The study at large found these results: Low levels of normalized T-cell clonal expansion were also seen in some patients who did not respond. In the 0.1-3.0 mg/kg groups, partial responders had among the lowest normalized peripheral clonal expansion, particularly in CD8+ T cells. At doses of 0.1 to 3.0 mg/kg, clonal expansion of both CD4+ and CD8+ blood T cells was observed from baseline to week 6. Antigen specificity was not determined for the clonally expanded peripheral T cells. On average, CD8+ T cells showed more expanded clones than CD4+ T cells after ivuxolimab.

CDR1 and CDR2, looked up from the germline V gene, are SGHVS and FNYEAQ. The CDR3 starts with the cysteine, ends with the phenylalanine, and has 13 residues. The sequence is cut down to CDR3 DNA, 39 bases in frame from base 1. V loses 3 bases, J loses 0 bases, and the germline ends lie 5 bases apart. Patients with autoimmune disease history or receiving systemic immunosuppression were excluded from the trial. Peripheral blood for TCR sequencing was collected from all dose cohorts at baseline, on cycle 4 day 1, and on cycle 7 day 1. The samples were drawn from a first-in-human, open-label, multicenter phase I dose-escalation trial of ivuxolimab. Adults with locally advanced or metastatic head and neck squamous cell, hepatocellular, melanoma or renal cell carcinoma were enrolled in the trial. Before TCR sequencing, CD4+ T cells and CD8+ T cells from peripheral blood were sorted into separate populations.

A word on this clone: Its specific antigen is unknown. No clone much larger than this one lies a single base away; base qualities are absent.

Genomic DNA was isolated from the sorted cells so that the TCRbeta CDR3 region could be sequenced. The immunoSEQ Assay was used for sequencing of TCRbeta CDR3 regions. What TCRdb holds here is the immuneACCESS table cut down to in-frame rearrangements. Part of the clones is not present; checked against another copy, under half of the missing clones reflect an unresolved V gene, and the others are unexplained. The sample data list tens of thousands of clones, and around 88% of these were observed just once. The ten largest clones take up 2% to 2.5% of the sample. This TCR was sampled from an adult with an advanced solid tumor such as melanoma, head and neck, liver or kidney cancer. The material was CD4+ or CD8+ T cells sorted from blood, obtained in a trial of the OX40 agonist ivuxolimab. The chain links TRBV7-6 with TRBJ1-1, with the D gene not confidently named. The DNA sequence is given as TGTGCCAGCAGCTTGCAAGTGAACACTGAAGCTTTCTTT. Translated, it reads CASSLQVNTEAFF.